This T cell receptor (beta chain) appears in the sequencing data of a study of blood T cell repertoires in COVID-19 (dated by TCRdb to the early 2020s). Describing the broader study: Samples covering the acute and convalescent phases of COVID-19 were provided by collaborators in the United States, Italy and Spain. Deeply sampled blood TCRbeta repertoires from subjects exposed to, actively infected with, or recovered from COVID-19 were included in the dataset. The prospective study material was composed of cDNA or gDNA derived from T cells, B-cell-depleted T cells, or PBMCs. The samples were drawn from the first 160 participants of the ongoing ImmuneRACE study and from over a thousand subjects provided by 6 global collaborators. HLA class I and class II types, where available, came from metadata supplied by the sample provider rather than from assay-based typing. The sample metadata nearly always contained a de-identified subject ID, COVID-19 status, age in years and sex. A freely available public database, intended as a resource for researchers studying the immune response to SARS-CoV-2, is where the repertoires were released.

The CDR3, cysteine through phenylalanine, is 18 amino acids long. The CDR3 DNA has 54 bases and is translated from base 1. As encoded in the germline V gene, CDR1 is SGHRS while CDR2 is YFSETQ. The junction shows trimming of 0 bases on V and 5 bases on J, and the gene matches do not reach 12 bases of it. TCRbeta CDR3 regions were amplified from genomic DNA using the immunoSEQ Assay, a bias-controlled multiplex PCR. As for the original processing: Within the assay, amplification of reference gene primers was used to estimate how many nucleated cells each sample contained. Sequence reads were collapsed and filtered to measure the absolute abundance of every unique TCRbeta CDR3 rearrangement. Productive Simpson clonality was computed per sample as the square root of Simpson's diversity index over productive rearrangements. The table was pulled from immuneACCESS by TCRdb, which kept in-frame rearrangements only. Such tables lose some clones; where checked, under half of the loss comes from unresolved V genes, and the rest has no known cause. That table furnishes V, J and clone size, whereas the DNA furnished D and trimming. Present in this sample are 150,000 to 200,000 clones, approximately 90% of which were seen just once. The top ten clonotypes cover 1.6% of the sample.

The collaborating institutions used their own protocols to collect whole blood in K2EDTA tubes. For TCRbeta analysis, collaborators shipped samples as frozen whole blood, isolated PBMCs, or DNA extracted from either of those sample types. A word on this clone: No antigen is known for it. Qualities for individual bases were not recorded, and no much larger clone is one base off.

The research as a whole found: The quantity of clinical and demographic metadata differed by source and by participant and was supplied without curation.

The sequenced material came from peripheral blood. The chain employs TRBV5-1 and TRBJ2-3; the junction holds 10 bases that match TRBD2. The TCR originated in a woman aged 45-60 years with acute or convalescent COVID-19. The nucleotide sequence reads as follows: TGCGCCAGCAGCTTGGCGGGACTAGCGAAAGGGCAAAGAGATACGCAGTATTTT. Translated, this is CASSLAGLAKGQRDTQYF.